These T cell receptor beta chains were read from a single sample in a study of a mutant IDH1 vaccine in newly diagnosed glioma. Antigen specificity for these receptors is unknown. Generated by immunoSEQ multiplex PCR, the TCRdb table keeps only in-frame clones and is missing some. This sample has tens of thousands of clones; 82% occur once, and the top ten carry approximately 2.8%. Source: PBMCs, taken from a glioma patient whose treatment included an IDH1 peptide vaccine. The receptor source for this set is a woman aged 18-29 years with glioma. Some clones in this sample may be carry-over from other donors' samples. Both conserved end residues are part of each CDR3. The D gene is left open where the match is weak.

>TRBV10-3|.|TRBJ2-6
CATKSRASSGANVLTF
>TRBV10-2|TRBD2|TRBJ2-7
CASSEPPGLAGEWNYEQYF
>TRBV15|TRBD2|TRBJ2-7
CATDDLSSGGPPEQYF
>TRBV4-1|TRBD1|TRBJ1-4
CASSPGGRAGGNEKLFF
>TRBV5-8|.|TRBJ1-5
CASSLVEGTYNNQPQHF
>TRBV5-1|TRBD1|TRBJ2-7
CASSVGGTGGAEQYF
>TRBV5-1|TRBD1|TRBJ1-2
CASSLAGQGGNSYTF
>TRBV11-2|.|TRBJ2-7
CASSPEVRLEQYF
>TRBV27|TRBD1|TRBJ2-7
CASSRQGFSYEQYF
>TRBV7-2|.|TRBJ2-5
CASSLRVIRETQYF
>TRBV10-3|TRBD1|TRBJ2-7
CAISGTGGDEQYF
>TRBV4-2|.|TRBJ1-2
CASSQDLRGGYTF
>TRBV2|.|TRBJ1-2
CASQKEYGYTF
>TRBV2|.|TRBJ1-5
CASRGVTGSNQPQHF
>TRBV7-8|.|TRBJ1-5
CASSLINDNQPQHF
>TRBV7-2|.|TRBJ1-2
CASSLGQTYYGYTF
>TRBV14|TRBD2|TRBJ2-3
CASSPLAGGPDTQYF
>TRBV5-4|TRBD1|TRBJ2-3
CASSFSFGDREAADTQYF
>TRBV5-1|.|TRBJ2-5
CASSDVQGPETQYF